One and the same sample provided the 3 T cell receptor beta chains below, sequenced in a study of blood T cell repertoires in COVID-19. The data were produced by immunoSEQ multiplex PCR, yet TCRdb's version contains in-frame clones alone and is incomplete. The table records about 170,000 clones, 80% to 90% of them present only once. The specimen sequenced was peripheral blood. The receptors come from a man aged 40-49 years who had recovered from COVID-19.

The rearrangement joins TRBV6-5 to TRBJ1-2, with D possibly TRBD1 on 5 matching bases. There are 14 residues in the CDR3. The germline V gene has CDR1 MNHEY and CDR2 SVGAGI. V was pared by 6 bases and J by 4 bases, with 15 bases between. The DNA of the CDR3 is TGTGCCAGCAGAGCTCGCAGGGATGGCTATGGCTACACCTTC. Translation: CASRARRDGYGYTF.

V usage is TRBV15 and J usage is TRBJ2-3; 8 nucleotides line up with TRBD1. The germline V gene has CDR1 LNHNV and CDR2 YYDKDF (reference sequence). V lost 2 bases and J lost 1; bases outside the gene matches: 5. CDR3 length: 16 residues. CDR3: CATSRSKGQGTDTQYF. As DNA, the CDR3 is TGTGCCACCAGCAGATCCAAGGGACAGGGCACAGATACGCAGTATTTT.

The chain joins TRBV5-6 to TRBJ2-4; D gene ambiguous. The CDR3 covers 12 residues. Germline CDR1 SGHDT, CDR2 YYEEEE. V dropped 4 bases and J dropped 9 bases, with 11 bases sitting between them. The CDR3 reads CASSPQSSIQYF. The DNA for the CDR3 is TGTGCCAGCAGCCCCCAGTCTTCCATTCAGTACTTC.